A single sample gave rise to the 3 T cell receptor beta chains below, sequenced in a study of PD-L1 blockade in urothelial cancer (TCRdb year 2017). The receptor library was made with the immunoSEQ multiplex PCR assay. TCRdb re-hosts the immuneACCESS table, in-frame sequences only. Its copies lack some clones; in the studies checked, an unresolved V gene accounts for under half of them, and the cause for the rest is not known. This sample is represented by about 53,000 clones; around 88% of them were singletons. The ten biggest clones cover roughly 14% of the sample. The time point label, read with the paper, signifies: pretreatment peripheral blood. Specimen: PBMCs, collected around atezolizumab (anti-PD-L1) treatment. Receptor source: a woman aged 55-69 years with urothelial cancer.

J is TRBJ2-7 and V is TRBV27, with TRBD2 identical over 7 bases. The CDR3 spans 12 residues. Germline V CDR1 and CDR2: MNHEY, SMNVEV (reference sequence). V shed 8 bases and J 3 bases; nucleotides not matched to a gene: 4. CDR3 sequence reads: CASGRAHYEQYF. CDR3 bases: TGTGCCAGCGGGAGGGCCCACTACGAGCAGTACTTC.

V and J are TRBV21-1 and TRBJ1-2; TRBD1, the table's D call, was not compared with the DNA. TRBV21-1 is noted as a pseudogene. CDR3 length: 14 amino acids. DNA of the CDR3: TGTGCCAGCAACCTAGGACAGGGGATGAGCGGCTACACCTTC. Residues: CASNLGQGMSGYTF.

V gene TRBV27 combines with J gene TRBJ2-3, with 7 nucleotides matching TRBD2. Germline assignment: CDR1 MNHEY and CDR2 SMNVEV (reference sequence). The CDR3 runs 15 residues. The ends lost 3 bases at V and 6 bases at J; junction bases unmatched: 9. The CDR3 protein is CASSFLAEPADTQYF. The CDR3 DNA reads as TGTGCCAGCAGTTTCCTAGCGGAACCTGCGGATACGCAGTATTTT.